This TCR beta chain came from a study of beta chain features in type 1 diabetes. Overall study: The samples had roughly 100,000,000 sorted cells examined in all. Study-wide results and caveats: For type 1 diabetes patients, VDJ junctions showed fewer insertions and more deletions. Patients' naive, central memory and regulatory TCRB repertoires appeared more alike than those of healthy donors.

Trimming at V came to 7 bases and at J to 1 base, leaving 2 bases not matched to a gene. Germline V gene sequence: CDR1 SQVTM, CDR2 ANQGSEA. The CDR3 contains 14 residues. Comment on this clone: Its antigen is undetermined.

By way of CD45RO/CCR7/CD25/CD127/CD95/CD27, the CD4+ regulatory, stem cell-like memory, central memory and naive cells were sorted. Since all of the isolated RNA was reverse transcribed, expressed TCRB transcripts were what got sequenced. TCRdb's table, derived via immunoSEQ multiplex PCR, lists solely in-frame clones and lacks some. Altogether approximately 400,000 clones are present, less than 15% being singletons, with the ten largest covering about 0.018%. The chain joins TRBV29-1 to TRBJ1-4; 11 bases map to TRBD1. The clonotype was recovered from a woman in her late teens or twenties in good health. Sequences were obtained from naive CD4+ T cells from blood. In DNA, the CDR3 is TGCAGCGCGGACAGGGGGCTAACTAATGAAAAACTGTTTTTT. The encoded protein is CSADRGLTNEKLFF.